Below, 22 T cell receptor beta chains from the same sample are listed, as sequenced in a study of blood T cells in healthy people across ages. With a J-beta primer mix and a sample-barcoded 5' primer, a second PCR ran 7 to 11 cycles. TCRdb reanalysed the 5' RACE reads using MiXCR and keeps one entry per CDR3 protein. Among about 1.6 million distinct CDR3 sequences listed, roughly 32% were seen once. The sample consisted of blood. The receptors were sampled from a woman aged 25 to 39 in good health.

The rearrangement uses TRBV15 and TRBJ2-1, with D unclear. This CDR3 has 17 residues. V shed 0 bases and J shed 7 bases, with 19 bases lying between them. Germline V CDR1 and CDR2: LNHNV, YYDKDF (reference sequence). CDR3 region: CATSRDVFVVGENEQFF. In DNA form, the CDR3 reads TGTGCCACCAGCAGAGATGTCTTTGTTGTGGGCGAAAATGAGCAGTTCTTC.

The chain is built from TRBV10-2 and TRBJ2-3; tentatively, D is TRBD2 (6 bases). The CDR3 runs 14 residues. Trimming stripped 11 bases from V and 0 bases from J, with 15 bases between. Germline lookup yields CDR1 WSHSY and CDR2 SAAADI. Here the CDR3 reads CAGNPGVSTDTQYF. The CDR3 region has the DNA TGCGCCGGCAATCCGGGGGTTAGCACAGATACGCAGTATTTT.

Note on this clonotype: A clone one base away is much larger, so this may be a read error. The chain joins TRBV4-1 to TRBJ2-1, with no clear D. The V gene's germline CDR1 is MGHRA and CDR2 YSYEKL. The CDR3 loop spans 14 amino acids. The CDR3 coding sequence is TGCGCCAGCAACCCTGCCAGCTCCTGCAATGAGCAGTTCTTC. This sequence encodes CASNPASSCNEQFF.

V and J are TRBV6-1 and TRBJ2-3, with 7 positions matching TRBD2. Trimming at V came to 11 bases and at J to 2 bases, leaving 19 bases not matched to a gene. The CDR3 is 17 residues long. Germline assignment: CDR1 MNHNS and CDR2 SASEGT. CDR3 nucleotide sequence: TGTGCCGCCTCGAGGAAGAGCGGGACCAAACTCACAGATACGCAGTATTTT. Its protein product is CAASRKSGTKLTDTQYF.

The V call is TRBV15, the J call TRBJ2-5; tentative D call: TRBD2 (6 bases). From germline, CDR1 is LNHNV and CDR2 YYDKDF (reference sequence). The CDR3 length is 16 residues. The V and J ends lost 2 bases and 2 bases respectively, with 15 bases between them. The CDR3 is CATSRSYGGYQETQYF. The DNA for the CDR3 is TGTGCCACCAGCAGAAGCTACGGGGGTTATCAAGAGACCCAGTACTTC.

V and J are TRBV20-1 and TRBJ2-7, with TRBD2 matching over 9 bases. CDR3 size: 12 residues. The trim removed 7 bases at V and 3 bases at J, leaving 4 bases unmatched. CDR1 is DFQATT, CDR2 SNEGSKA, per germline (reference sequence). The CDR3 bases are TGCAGTGTGGCTAGCGGGATCTACGAGCAGTACTTC. Translated, it gives CSVASGIYEQYF.

The genes are TRBV7-6 and TRBJ1-1; no definite D call. Trimming stripped 3 bases from V and 7 bases from J, with 12 bases between. This CDR3 is built from 13 residues. In germline, CDR1 is SGHVS, CDR2 FNYEAQ. In DNA form, the CDR3 reads TGTGCCAGCAGCTTCGGTCGGGAACTTGAAGCTTTCTTT. Protein product: CASSFGRELEAFF.

Turning to this clonotype: The junction shows a germline mismatch at one end, possibly a read error. The V gene is TRBV28, the J gene TRBJ2-4, with 7 bases identical to TRBD2. The CDR3 covers 12 residues. Germline V lookup: CDR1 MDHEN, CDR2 SYDVKM. The CDR3 reads CTSSPLSGVVYF. Here the CDR3 DNA reads TGTACCAGCAGCCCTTTAAGCGGGGTGGTGTACTTC.

The CDR3 is CSARPWQEQYF. The CDR3 DNA reads TGCAGTGCTAGGCCCTGGCAGGAGCAGTACTTC. The rearrangement uses TRBV20-1 and TRBJ2-7; no clear D. The CDR3 totals 11 residues. Between the trimmed V and J ends, which lost 3 bases and 7 bases, there was a span of 10 bases. From germline, CDR1 is DFQATT and CDR2 SNEGSKA (reference sequence).

This clonotype was observed a few times. The chain uses TRBV27 and TRBJ1-2; possibly TRBD1 for D (6 bases). The ends were cut back, 8 bases at V and 5 bases at J, with 21 bases in the middle. Germline assignment: CDR1 MNHEY and CDR2 SMNVEV (reference sequence). CDR3 length equals 15 residues. In DNA form, the CDR3 reads TGTGCCAGCCACTCATCGGGGGGCACTCCTTATGGCTACACCTTC. This encodes CASHSSGGTPYGYTF.

The gene calls are TRBV4-1 and TRBJ2-3, with TRBD2 identical over 7 bases. Losses at the gene ends were 1 base for V and 2 bases for J; bases not matched to a gene: 3. Germline lookup yields CDR1 MGHRA and CDR2 YSYEKL. CDR3 length: 15 amino acids. The CDR3 DNA is TGCGCCAGCAGCCAAGTCGGGACTATCACAGATACGCAGTATTTT. It translates to CASSQVGTITDTQYF.

This chain links TRBV27 with TRBJ1-2; 9 positions match TRBD1. Germline V lookup: CDR1 MNHEY, CDR2 SMNVEV (reference sequence). The CDR3 contains 18 residues. Trimming cost V 3 bases and J 3 bases; bases outside gene matches: 14. CDR3 residues: CASSFRISGQGSYYGYTF. The DNA of the CDR3 is TGTGCCAGCAGTTTTCGCATTTCGGGACAGGGTTCATACTATGGCTACACCTTC.

This chain connects TRBV20-1 to TRBJ1-2; the D is unclear. CDR1 and CDR2 from the germline V gene are DFQATT and SNEGSKA (reference sequence). V was pared by 7 bases and J by 4 bases, with 16 bases between. The CDR3 totals 13 residues. CDR3 sequence reads: CSDNIRGAYGYTF. CDR3 sequence (DNA): TGCAGTGATAACATTCGGGGAGCCTATGGCTACACCTTC.

V usage is TRBV6-1 and J usage is TRBJ2-5; no definite D call. Germline CDR1 reads MNHNS; CDR2 reads SASEGT. Trimming took off 4 bases at V and 2 bases at J, with 11 bases between the two ends. The CDR3 has 14 residues. The CDR3 reads CASSGGWGQETQYF. The CDR3, as DNA: TGTGCCAGCAGTGGTGGGTGGGGTCAAGAGACCCAGTACTTC.

This clonotype was found a few times. The gene calls are TRBV24-1 and TRBJ1-1, with D possibly being TRBD1 (5 bases). The CDR3 is made up of 16 amino acids. V was pared by 0 bases and J by 2 bases, with 12 bases between. Germline V gene data show CDR1 as KGHDR and CDR2 as SFDVKD. The DNA for the CDR3 is TGTGCCACCAGTGATTTGGGGACGGGAGGAAACACTGAAGCTTTCTTT. Translated, it gives CATSDLGTGGNTEAFF.

Only a few counts were recorded for this clonotype. V is TRBV7-9 and J is TRBJ2-7; the D gene is possibly TRBD1 (6 bases). The germline V gene has CDR1 SEHNR and CDR2 FQNEAQ (reference sequence). CDR3 length: 14 amino acids. V lost 5 bases, J lost 3 bases, and 14 bases lay in between. The CDR3 region is CASSPGTKGYEQYF. For the CDR3, the DNA is TGTGCCAGCAGCCCCGGGACAAAAGGCTACGAGCAGTACTTC.

In this sample, this clonotype turned up a few times. The chain joins TRBV9 to TRBJ2-7, with 7 bases identical to TRBD2. The V gene's germline CDR1 is SGDLS and CDR2 YYNGEE. CDR3 length: 15 residues. V lost 0 bases and J lost 4; bases outside the gene matches: 7. The chain's CDR3 is CASSVDVTSTYEQYF. CDR3 sequence (DNA): TGTGCCAGCAGCGTAGATGTGACTAGCACTTACGAGCAGTACTTC. Full variable domain (rest looked up from reference TRBV9 and TRBJ2-7): DSGVTQTPKHLITATGQRVTLRCSPRSGDLSVYWYQQSLDQGLQFLIQYYNGEERAKGNILERFSAQQFPDLHSELNLSSLELGDSALYFCASSVDVTSTYEQYFGPGTRLTVT.

CDR3 in amino acids: CAFTRQSTDTQYF. The CDR3 coding sequence is TGTGCCTTCACCAGACAGAGCACAGATACGCAGTATTTT. This sequence joins TRBV7-9 and TRBJ2-3, with a possible D match to TRBD1 (5 bases). Trimming stripped 11 bases from V and 0 bases from J, with 12 bases between. The CDR3 extends over 13 amino acids. Germline CDR1 and CDR2: SEHNR and FQNEAQ (reference sequence). The full variable domain, rest sourced from reference TRBV7-9 and TRBJ2-3, is DTGVSQNPRHKITKRGQNVTFRCDPISEHNRLYWYRQTLGQGPEFLTYFQNEAQLEKSRLLSDRFSAERPKGSFSTLEIQRTEQGDSAMYLCAFTRQSTDTQYFGPGTRLTVL.

This chain joins TRBV10-1 and TRBJ2-3, with 10 bases lining up with TRBD2. The junction had 6 bases not matched to a gene; V was cut back by 3 bases and J by 6 bases. Germline V CDR1 and CDR2: WNHNN, SYGVQD (reference sequence). CDR3 length: 15 residues. CDR3 sequence: CASSDGLAVKDTQYF. The CDR3 region has the DNA TGCGCCAGCAGTGACGGACTAGCGGTGAAGGATACGCAGTATTTT.

The V gene is TRBV6-5, the J gene TRBJ2-2; D unresolved. The CDR3 totals 16 residues. From germline, CDR1 is MNHEY and CDR2 SVGAGI. V was clipped by 0 bases and J by 5 bases, with 13 bases between them. Written as DNA, the CDR3 is TGTGCCAGCAGTTACTCGACCGTAGGGAAGACCGGGGAGCTGTTTTTT. Translating gives CASSYSTVGKTGELFF.

The J gene is TRBJ1-1, the V gene TRBV4-1; tentative D call: TRBD1 (5 bases). This CDR3 region has 15 residues. Germline V gene data show CDR1 as MGHRA and CDR2 as YSYEKL. Trimming shortened V by 0 bases and J by 7 bases, and 15 bases separated the two germline ends. The CDR3 DNA is TGCGCCAGCAGCCAAGACGGAAAGGGGAGAGTTGAAGCTTTCTTT. As protein: CASSQDGKGRVEAFF.

This clonotype was detected a few times. The chain uses TRBV12-3 or TRBV12-4 and TRBJ2-7; D is ambiguous. This CDR3 contains 18 residues. Trimming removed 3 bases at V and 6 bases at J, with 27 bases between. For the CDR3, the DNA is TGTGCCAGCAGTTTCTCCGGGCCGCCAAATTACGACACCCTCGAGCAGTACTTC. Protein sequence: CASSFSGPPNYDTLEQYF.